This TCR beta chain appears in the sequencing data of a study of blood T cells in healthy people across ages. This CDR3 is 15 amino acids long. Per the germline V gene, CDR1 is LGHNA and CDR2 is YNFKEQ. V was clipped by 5 bases and J by 0 bases, with 14 bases between them. A J-beta primer mix and a sample-barcoded 5' primer were used in a second PCR of roughly 7 to 12 cycles. TCRdb re-analysed the 5' RACE reads in MiXCR, keeping a single row per CDR3 protein. This sample has approximately 1,000,000 distinct CDR3 sequences, with around 43% found just once. The people who gave samples were healthy Caucasians from Russia, aged roughly 6 to 95. This clonotype was seen more than once but under ten times. Its antigen is unidentified. Study-wide points: More naive CD4+ cells and higher diversity marked long-lived donors relative to aged donors. Diversity estimates drawn from one million T cells were deemed underestimates.

The TCR comes from an older woman in good health. Sequenced sample: blood. V and J are TRBV4-2 and TRBJ2-7; D is uncertain. The CDR3 protein is CASSLNAISSYEQYF. The CDR3, as DNA: TGTGCCAGCAGCTTAAACGCAATTAGCTCCTACGAGCAGTACTTC.